One sample yielded the 18 T cell receptor beta chains listed below, sequenced in a study of T-cell reconstitution after alpha-beta-depleted transplantation in children. Using unique molecular identifiers, the investigators prepared the TCRbeta library. Via MiXCR, TCRdb re-called the PCR reads, giving one row per CDR3 protein. The sample lists 20,000 to 25,000 distinct CDR3 sequences; 11% were seen once. The sequences come from PBMCs from the stem cell graft donor, collected from the stem cell graft. The receptors were gathered from a human donor who donated a stem cell graft to a child with chronic granulomatous disease.

This clonotype was detected many times. The chain joins TRBV19 to TRBJ2-1; 7 nucleotides match TRBD2. Germline CDR1 is LNHDA and CDR2 is SQIVND (reference sequence). The CDR3 length is 15 residues. V shed 2 bases and J 6 bases; nucleotides not matched to a gene: 7. CDR3 sequence: CASSIKAGDRNEQFF. The CDR3, as DNA: TGTGCCAGTAGTATAAAGGCGGGAGACCGCAATGAGCAGTTCTTC.

This clonotype was detected only a few times. V gene TRBV13 combines with J gene TRBJ2-5; D is perhaps TRBD2 (5 bases). V lost 5 bases, J lost 7 bases, and 17 bases lay in between. The CDR3 has 14 amino acids. CDR1 and CDR2 (germline): PRHDT, FYEKMQ (reference sequence). CDR3 residues: CASSEDWNSRTQYF. The CDR3 DNA reads TGTGCCAGCAGCGAGGACTGGAATTCGCGGACCCAGTACTTC.

The chain is built from TRBV4-3 and TRBJ2-2, with TRBD1 matching 7 bases. CDR3 size: 18 residues. With V trimmed by 0 bases and J by 2 bases, 9 bases remained unmatched. Looked up from germline, CDR1 is LGHNA and CDR2 is YSLEER. CDR3 coding DNA: TGCGCCAGCAGCCAAGATCGTTCAGGGGGAGACAACACCGGGGAGCTGTTTTTT. Translating it yields CASSQDRSGGDNTGELFF.

This clonotype was counted at least ten times. This rearrangement joins TRBV12-3 or TRBV12-4 to TRBJ1-1; 9 bases are a match to TRBD1. J was trimmed by 12 bases and V by 8 bases; bases with no gene match: 4. The CDR3 totals 10 residues. DNA of the CDR3: TGTGCCAGCGGGACAGGGTTGACTTTCTTT. Protein product: CASGTGLTFF.

In this sample, this clonotype turned up a few times. The chain links TRBV7-2 to TRBJ2-7; D gene unclear. The CDR3 contains 14 residues. Germline V lookup: CDR1 SGHTA, CDR2 FQGNSA. V was shortened by 2 bases and J by 2 bases, with 10 bases between the two germline ends. The CDR3 coding sequence is TGTGCCAGCAGCTTACGGTACAGACCCTACGAGCAGTACTTC. Translated: CASSLRYRPYEQYF.

This clonotype was found many times. The chain links TRBV27 to TRBJ2-7, with 7 bases lining up with TRBD1. The CDR3 is 14 amino acids. Germline assignment: CDR1 MNHEY and CDR2 SMNVEV (reference sequence). V lost 6 bases, J lost 3 bases, and 8 bases stayed unmatched. The CDR3 loop reads CASSPGTENYEQYF. The DNA for the CDR3 is TGTGCCAGCAGCCCTGGGACAGAAAACTACGAGCAGTACTTC.

This clonotype was detected many times. The chain links TRBV10-3 to TRBJ1-1, with D possibly TRBD1 on 6 matching bases. This CDR3 comprises 14 residues. The germline gives CDR1 ENHRY, CDR2 SYGVKD. Trimming shortened V by 4 bases and J by 7 bases, and 16 bases separated the two germline ends. CDR3 in DNA: TGTGCCATCAGTGTCTCAGGGGTTTACAGTGAAGCTTTCTTT. It specifies CAISVSGVYSEAFF.

This clonotype showed up many times. V and J are TRBV2 and TRBJ2-2; D uncertain. The length of the CDR3 is 16 residues. V was trimmed by 6 bases and J by 1 base, leaving 15 bases between them. Germline assignment: CDR1 SNHLY and CDR2 FYNNEI. The DNA of the CDR3 is TGTGCCAGCAGAGGGAACAGCCCAGTGAACACCGGGGAGCTGTTTTTT. It is translated as CASRGNSPVNTGELFF.

This clonotype was recorded once. The rearrangement joins TRBV10-1 to TRBJ2-7; D gene uncertain. The CDR3 loop spans 15 amino acids. Germline CDR1 is WNHNN and CDR2 is SYGVQD (reference sequence). The V end lost 7 bases, the J end lost 0 bases, and 16 bases lay between the germline ends. CDR3 DNA: TGCGCCAGCATTAAACAGCCGCCGTCCTCCTACGAGCAGTACTTC. Translation: CASIKQPPSSYEQYF.

This clonotype was detected ten times or more. The chain joins TRBV9 to TRBJ2-1; 14 nucleotides align to TRBD2. Trimming at V came to 4 bases and at J to 8 bases, leaving 17 bases not matched to a gene. This CDR3 region has 19 residues. Germline loops: CDR1 SGDLS, CDR2 YYNGEE. CDR3 protein: CASSPAGLAGVGELDEQFF. As DNA, the CDR3 is TGTGCCAGCAGCCCTGCGGGACTAGCGGGAGTGGGGGAACTCGATGAGCAGTTCTTC.

There are many counts of this clonotype. This chain connects TRBV28 to TRBJ2-1; D is undetermined. The CDR3 length is 14 residues. Trimming pared 5 bases from V and 11 bases from J, leaving 19 bases between. Looked up from germline, CDR1 is MDHEN and CDR2 is SYDVKM. The CDR3, as DNA: TGTGCCAGCAGTCCCCGGTCTTTGCGGTGGCAGCAGTTCTTC. This gives the protein CASSPRSLRWQQFF.

The CDR3 region has the DNA TGCAGCGTTGAAGGCAGGGAAAGCACAGATACGCAGTATTTT. This translates into CSVEGRESTDTQYF. The chain recombines TRBV29-1 with TRBJ2-3; a weak D match, TRBD1 (5 bases). This CDR3 is built from 14 residues. Trimming removed 1 base from V and 0 bases from J, with 8 bases in between. The germline CDR1 and CDR2 sequences are SQVTM and ANQGSEA.

CDR3 sequence reads: CAISGTYEYEQYF. DNA for the CDR3: TGTGCCATTTCCGGGACTTACGAGTACGAGCAGTACTTC. The rearrangement uses TRBV28 and TRBJ2-7, with a tentative D call TRBD2 (6 bases). The CDR3 spans 13 residues. V shed 10 bases and J shed 4 bases, with 17 bases lying between them. Germline V gives CDR1 MDHEN, CDR2 SYDVKM.

This clonotype was detected ten times or more. The V call is TRBV18, the J call TRBJ2-6; TRBD2 might be the D (5 bases). The germline V gene encodes CDR1 KGHSH and CDR2 LQKENI. The CDR3 contains 20 residues. Trimming shortened V by 1 base and J by 0 bases, and 19 bases separated the two germline ends. In DNA form, the CDR3 reads TGTGCCAGCTCACCACGGCCCGGGGAAATTGGGAACTCTGGGGCCAACGTCCTGACTTTC. Protein: CASSPRPGEIGNSGANVLTF.

This clonotype was counted at least ten times. The chain links TRBV2 to TRBJ2-2; D gene ambiguous. This CDR3 region has 12 residues. The V gene's germline CDR1 is SNHLY and CDR2 FYNNEI. V was shortened by 7 bases and J by 3 bases, with 6 bases between the two germline ends. The chain's CDR3 is CASKGYTGELFF. For the CDR3, the DNA is TGTGCCAGCAAGGGTTACACCGGGGAGCTGTTTTTT.

This clonotype was counted ten times or more. V gene TRBV12-3 or TRBV12-4 combines with J gene TRBJ1-2; D may be TRBD1 (5 bases). The CDR3 covers 13 residues. Between the trimmed V and J ends, which lost 5 bases and 6 bases, there was a span of 13 bases. CDR3 nucleotides: TGTGCCAGCAGTGTGGGGGAGGTAAATGGCTACACCTTC. This codes for CASSVGEVNGYTF.

In this sample, this clonotype turned up many times. The V gene is TRBV15, the J gene TRBJ2-5, with unresolved D. This CDR3 is built from 15 residues. Trimming cost V 0 bases and J 2 bases, with 10 bases left between them. In germline, CDR1 is LNHNV, CDR2 YYDKDF (reference sequence). CDR3 sequence (DNA): TGTGCCACCAGCAGAGATAGGGCAGCGCAAGAGACCCAGTACTTC. Translating it yields CATSRDRAAQETQYF. The whole variable domain, remainder taken from reference TRBV15 and TRBJ2-5, is DAMVIQNPRYQVTQFGKPVTLSCSQTLNHNVMYWYQQKSSQAPKLLFHYYDKDFNNEADTPDNFQSRRPNTSFCFLDIRSPGLGDTAMYLCATSRDRAAQETQYFGPGTRLLVL.

The chain recombines TRBV29-1 with TRBJ2-7, with TRBD2 matching over 9 bases. V lost 0 bases, J lost 2 bases, and 5 bases stayed unmatched. The CDR3 is 15 amino acids. Germline loops: CDR1 SQVTM, CDR2 ANQGSEA. DNA of the CDR3: TGCAGCGTTGAAGACCGGGCTAGCGGGGCCTACGAGCAGTACTTC. It codes for CSVEDRASGAYEQYF.